This TCR beta chain was observed in a study of cytomegalovirus exposure and HLA in healthy donors. Study-level points and caveats: Altogether, 170 or so TCR beta chains were recorded as cytomegalovirus-associated. In a later analysis, CMV-associated beta chains were mostly HLA-associated, it appeared.

The CDR3 spans 12 residues. Germline V lookup: CDR1 SGHDN, CDR2 FVKESK. V was trimmed by 3 bases and J by 2 bases, leaving 4 bases between them. Note on this clone: What it binds is not known.

The primer mix had 60 Vbeta and 13 Jbeta primers. This table comes from immunoSEQ multiplex PCR, and its TCRdb copy is limited to in-frame clones, with some not included. This table holds about 130,000 clones, approximately 80% found once. The origin of this receptor is a man aged 18 to 29 in good health and CMV-seronegative. The sequencing sample was made of PBMCs. This sequence joins TRBV14 and TRBJ2-5; D is undetermined. The CDR3 bases are TGTGCCAGCAGCCATGTACAAGAGACCCAGTACTTC. It yields the protein CASSHVQETQYF.